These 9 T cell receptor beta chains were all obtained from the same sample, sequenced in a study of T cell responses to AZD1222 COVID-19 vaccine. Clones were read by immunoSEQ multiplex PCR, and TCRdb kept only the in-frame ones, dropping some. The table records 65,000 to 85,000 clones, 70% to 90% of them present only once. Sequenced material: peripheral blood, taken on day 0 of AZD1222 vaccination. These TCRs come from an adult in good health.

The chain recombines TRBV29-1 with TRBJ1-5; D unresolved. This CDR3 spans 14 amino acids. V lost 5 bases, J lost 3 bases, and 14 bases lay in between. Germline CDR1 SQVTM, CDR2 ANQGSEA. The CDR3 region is CSVSSTNYNQPQHF. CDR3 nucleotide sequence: TGCAGCGTTTCGAGTACAAACTACAATCAGCCCCAGCATTTT.

The CDR3 spells CASTSPGQGPSPLHF. CDR3 DNA: TGTGCCAGCACCTCACCGGGACAGGGGCCTTCACCCCTCCACTTT. This chain joins TRBV28 and TRBJ1-6; the match to TRBD1 covers 10 bases. This CDR3 spans 15 amino acids. Unmatched junction bases numbered 9, after V lost 7 bases and J lost 9 bases. Germline CDR1 reads MDHEN; CDR2 reads SYDVKM.

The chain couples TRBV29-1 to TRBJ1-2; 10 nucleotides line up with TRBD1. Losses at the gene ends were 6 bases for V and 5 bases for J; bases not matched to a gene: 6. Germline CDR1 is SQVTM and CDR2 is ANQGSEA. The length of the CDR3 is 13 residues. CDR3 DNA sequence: TGCAGCGTCGGGGGACAGGGGAGTTATGGCTACACCTTC. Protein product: CSVGGQGSYGYTF.

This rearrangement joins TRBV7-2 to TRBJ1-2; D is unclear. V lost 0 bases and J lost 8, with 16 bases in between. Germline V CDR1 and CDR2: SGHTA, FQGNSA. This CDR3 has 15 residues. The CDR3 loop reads CASSLATPGGNGYTF. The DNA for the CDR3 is TGTGCCAGCAGCTTAGCGACGCCGGGCGGTAACGGCTACACCTTC.

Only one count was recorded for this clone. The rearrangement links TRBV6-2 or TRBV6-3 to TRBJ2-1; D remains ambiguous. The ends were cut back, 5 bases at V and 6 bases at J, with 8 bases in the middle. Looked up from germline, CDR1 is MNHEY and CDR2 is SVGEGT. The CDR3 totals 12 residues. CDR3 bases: TGTGCCAGCAGTCCGGTCCTCAATGAGCAGTTCTTC. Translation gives CASSPVLNEQFF.

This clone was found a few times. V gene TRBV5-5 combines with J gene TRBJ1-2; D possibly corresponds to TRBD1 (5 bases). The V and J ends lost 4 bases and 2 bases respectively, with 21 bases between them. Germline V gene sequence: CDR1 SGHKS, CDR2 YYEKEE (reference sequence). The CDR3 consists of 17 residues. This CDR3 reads CASSRNQVGDGNYGYTF. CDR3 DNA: TGTGCCAGCAGCCGAAATCAGGTGGGGGATGGGAACTATGGCTACACCTTC.

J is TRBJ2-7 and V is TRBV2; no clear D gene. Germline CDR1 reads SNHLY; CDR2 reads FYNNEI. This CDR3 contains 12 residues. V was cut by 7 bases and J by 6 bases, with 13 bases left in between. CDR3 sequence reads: CASKTQSREQYF. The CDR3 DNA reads TGTGCCAGCAAAACACAATCCCGCGAGCAGTACTTC.

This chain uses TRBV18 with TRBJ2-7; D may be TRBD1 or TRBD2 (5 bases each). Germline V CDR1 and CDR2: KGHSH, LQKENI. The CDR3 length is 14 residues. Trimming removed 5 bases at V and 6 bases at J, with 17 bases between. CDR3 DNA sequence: TGTGCCAGCTCATCGGGACCGACCAGGGTCGAGCAGTACTTC. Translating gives CASSSGPTRVEQYF.

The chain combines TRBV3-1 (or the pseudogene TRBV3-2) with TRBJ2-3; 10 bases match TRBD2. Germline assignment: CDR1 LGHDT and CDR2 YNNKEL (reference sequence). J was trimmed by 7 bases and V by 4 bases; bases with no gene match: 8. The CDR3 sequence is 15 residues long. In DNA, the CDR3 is TGTGCCAGCAGCCCAACTAGCGGGGTAGTAAATACGCAGTATTTT. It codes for CASSPTSGVVNTQYF.